Listed below are T cell receptor beta chains from one sample, sequenced in a study of blood T cell repertoires in COVID-19. Assay: immunoSEQ multiplex PCR; the TCRdb copy retains only in-frame clones and omits some. The table lists roughly 39,000 clones, about 90% of them singletons. Sequences were obtained from peripheral blood. These receptors all come from a woman older than 75 with active COVID-19. Each CDR3 is given with its conserved first and last residue. D genes are given only for firm matches.

NA	TRBV5-6	TRBJ1-2	TGTGCCAGCAGCTTGGAGTCAGGGCTGCCACTGGGCTACACCTTC	CASSLESGLPLGYTF
NA	TRBV6-5	TRBJ1-2	TGTGCCAGCATCCCGGAGTTTCCCTATGGCTACACCTTC	CASIPEFPYGYTF
TRBD1	TRBV4-3	TRBJ2-2	TGCGCCAGCAGCGACAGGGGGTTGAGGATGGGGGAGCTGTTTTTT	CASSDRGLRMGELFF
NA	TRBV30	TRBJ2-5	TGTGCCTGGAGGGGTAGCGGAGTAGAGACCCAGTACTTC	CAWRGSGVETQYF
NA	TRBV20-1	TRBJ2-3	TGCAGTGCTAGTGCGGGAAGCACAGATACGCAGTATTTT	CSASAGSTDTQYF
NA	TRBV21-1	TRBJ2-5	TGTGCCAGCAGCGATGGGGGGGGCCATGAGACCCAGTACTTC	CASSDGGGHETQYF
NA	TRBV19	TRBJ1-5	TGTGCCAGTAGTATACGGGATAGCAATCAGCCCCAGCATTTT	CASSIRDSNQPQHF
NA	TRBV19	TRBJ1-2	TGTGCCAGTAGGAGGGCCCTCTATGGCTACACCTTC	CASRRALYGYTF
NA	TRBV7-8	TRBJ2-5	TGTGCCAGCAGCCCTACTCGGGTCCAAGAGACCCAGTACTTC	CASSPTRVQETQYF
TRBD1	TRBV2	TRBJ1-5	TGTGCCAGCAGTGAGTTACAGGGGGTTCAGCCCCAGCATTTT	CASSELQGVQPQHF